The 13 T cell receptor beta chains listed next were all sequenced from one sample in a study of T cell responses to AZD1222 COVID-19 vaccine. TCRdb's copy holds only in-frame clones and misses some; the assay was immunoSEQ multiplex PCR. The data show roughly 80,000 clones, 90% seen once. Specimen: peripheral blood, collected on day 0 of AZD1222 vaccination. The receptors derive from an adult in good health.

The sample holds one count of this clone. J is TRBJ1-5 and V is TRBV28, with D uncertain. Trimming removed 10 bases from V and 1 base from J, with 8 bases in between. This CDR3 has 12 residues. Germline CDR1 MDHEN, CDR2 SYDVKM. The CDR3 DNA reads as TGTGCCATCCGAGGGAGCAATCAGCCCCAGCATTTT. The encoded protein is CAIRGSNQPQHF.

V is TRBV10-3 and J is TRBJ2-1; 11 nucleotides agree with TRBD2. From germline, CDR1 is ENHRY and CDR2 SYGVKD. With V trimmed by 7 bases and J by 9 bases, 14 bases remained unmatched. This CDR3 region has 16 residues. Written as DNA, the CDR3 is TGTGCCATCAATGACCTAATAGCGGGAGGGATGTCTGAGCAGTTCTTC. This sequence encodes CAINDLIAGGMSEQFF.

The chain carries TRBV19 and TRBJ1-4, with TRBD1 identical over 9 bases. Per the germline V gene, CDR1 is LNHDA and CDR2 is SQIVND (reference sequence). The CDR3 consists of 16 residues. Losses at the gene ends were 4 bases for V and 0 bases for J; bases not matched to a gene: 3. In DNA form, the CDR3 reads TGTGCCAGTAGTACCCGGGACAGGGCAACTAATGAAAAACTGTTTTTT. This translates into CASSTRDRATNEKLFF.

This clone was seen a few times. The gene calls are TRBV5-6 and TRBJ1-1, with 8 bases aligning to TRBD1. Germline trimming cut 5 bases from V and 2 bases from J; bases unmatched to any gene: 5. CDR1 and CDR2 from the germline V gene are SGHDT and YYEEEE. The CDR3 consists of 14 residues. CDR3 nucleotide sequence: TGTGCCAGCAGAAGACAGGGGAGAAACACTGAAGCTTTCTTT. This codes for CASRRQGRNTEAFF.

The count of this clone is one. The rearrangement joins TRBV9 to TRBJ2-1, with 11 nucleotides matching TRBD2. Germline loops: CDR1 SGDLS, CDR2 YYNGEE. This CDR3 comprises 15 residues. V dropped 4 bases and J dropped 4; count of bases not matched to a gene: 4. The CDR3 protein is CASSSGTSGYNEQFF. Written as DNA, the CDR3 is TGTGCCAGCAGCTCCGGGACTAGCGGTTACAATGAGCAGTTCTTC. Together with reference TRBV9 and TRBJ2-1, the CDR3 gives the full variable domain: DSGVTQTPKHLITATGQRVTLRCSPRSGDLSVYWYQQSLDQGLQFLIQYYNGEERAKGNILERFSAQQFPDLHSELNLSSLELGDSALYFCASSSGTSGYNEQFFGPGTRLTVL.

The chain employs TRBV12-3 or TRBV12-4 and TRBJ1-2; D may be TRBD1 (5 bases). Trimming took off 2 bases at V and 3 bases at J, with 7 bases between the two ends. CDR3 length: 13 residues. The CDR3 protein is CASSLMGDYGYTF. DNA for the CDR3: TGTGCCAGCAGTTTAATGGGGGACTATGGCTACACCTTC.

The V gene is TRBV7-7, the J gene TRBJ2-2; D tentatively fits TRBD1 or TRBD2 (5 bases each). V was pared by 4 bases and J by 8 bases, with 17 bases between. CDR3 size: 15 residues. Germline V lookup: CDR1 SSHAT, CDR2 FNYEAQ (reference sequence). The CDR3 loop is CASSSRRGRKGELFF. CDR3 nucleotide sequence: TGTGCCAGCAGCTCCCGCCGGGGACGGAAAGGGGAGCTGTTTTTT.

The chain combines TRBV9 with TRBJ1-6; 7 bases are a match to TRBD1. This CDR3 region has 17 residues. After removal of 3 bases from V and 0 bases from J, the junction contained 6 bases not matched to a gene. Germline CDR1 and CDR2: SGDLS and YYNGEE. The CDR3 spells CASSAVDRSSYNSPLHF. DNA of the CDR3: TGTGCCAGCAGCGCAGTGGACAGGAGCTCCTATAATTCACCCCTCCACTTT.

The chain links TRBV11-2 to TRBJ1-5, with TRBD1 matching over 9 bases. Germline CDR1 and CDR2: SGHAT and FQNNGV. Unmatched junction bases numbered 6, after V lost 4 bases and J lost 5 bases. The CDR3 length is 15 residues. CDR3 protein: CASSSGQGTHQPQHF. In DNA, the CDR3 is TGTGCCAGCAGCTCGGGACAGGGAACGCATCAGCCCCAGCATTTT. Full variable domain (missing parts from reference TRBV11-2 and TRBJ1-5): EAGVAQSPRYKIIEKRQSVAFWCNPISGHATLYWYQQILGQGPKLLIQFQNNGVVDDSQLPKDRFSAERLKGVDSTLKIQPAKLEDSAVYLCASSSGQGTHQPQHFGDGTRLSIL.

The chain carries TRBV6-2 or TRBV6-3 and TRBJ1-4; TRBD1 is a possible D gene (6 bases). The CDR3 sequence is 20 residues long. Deletions cut 2 bases from V and 2 bases from J, with 24 bases between. CDR1 is MNHEY and CDR2 is SVGEGT in the germline V gene. As DNA, the CDR3 is TGTGCCAGCAGTTACCAACGACTATCTTACAGGGTCGCGACTAATGAAAAACTGTTTTTT. Protein sequence: CASSYQRLSYRVATNEKLFF.

This chain uses TRBV30 with TRBJ2-2; D remains unclear. Trimming cost V 2 bases and J 4 bases, with 14 bases left between them. This CDR3 spans 15 amino acids. CDR1 GTSNPN and CDR2 SVGIG come from the germline V gene (reference sequence). CDR3 bases: TGTGCCTGGAGTCCCTTATCGTCTCCCACCGGGGAGCTGTTTTTT. Translation: CAWSPLSSPTGELFF. Full variable domain (rest looked up from reference TRBV30 and TRBJ2-2): SQTIHQWPATLVQPVGSPLSLECTVEGTSNPNLYWYRQAAGRGLQLLFYSVGIGQISSEVPQNLSASRPQDRQFILSSKKLLLSDSGFYLCAWSPLSSPTGELFFGEGSRLTVL.

Only one count was recorded for this clone. The V call is TRBV19, the J call TRBJ1-1; D is possibly TRBD1 (6 bases). The CDR3 consists of 14 residues. V shed 6 bases and J shed 4 bases, with 15 bases lying between them. The germline V gene encodes CDR1 LNHDA and CDR2 SQIVND (reference sequence). The CDR3 reads CASSYSGAFTEAFF. The CDR3 nucleotides read TGTGCCAGTAGCTACTCGGGGGCGTTCACTGAAGCTTTCTTT. Based on the CDR3 plus reference TRBV19 and TRBJ1-1, the full variable domain is DGGITQSPKYLFRKEGQNVTLSCEQNLNHDAMYWYRQDPGQGLRLIYYSQIVNDFQKGDIAEGYSVSREKKESFPLTVTSAQKNPTAFYLCASSYSGAFTEAFFGQGTRLTVV.

This rearrangement joins TRBV15 to TRBJ2-1; D is uncertain. Germline CDR1 LNHNV, CDR2 YYDKDF (reference sequence). V lost 0 bases and J lost 4, with 4 bases in between. The CDR3 has 13 residues. The CDR3 DNA is TGTGCCACCAGCAGAGATCAGTACAATGAGCAGTTCTTC. Residues: CATSRDQYNEQFF.